This T cell receptor (beta chain) was recorded in a study of cytotoxic CD8 clonotypes in ibrutinib-treated CLL. CDR1 and CDR2 from the germline V gene are MDHEN and SYDVKM. Trimming at V came to 5 bases and at J to 0 bases, leaving 0 bases not matched to a gene. This CDR3 region has 13 residues. Clones were read by immunoSEQ multiplex PCR, and TCRdb kept only the in-frame ones, dropping some. In the table there are about 150,000 clones, about 80% of which are singletons. The sample consisted of PBMCs, taken after 24 months of ibrutinib treatment. This TCR was recovered from a human donor with chronic lymphocytic leukemia. The chain combines TRBV28 with TRBJ2-5; 7 nucleotides agree with TRBD2. The CDR3 is CASSSGDQETQYF. Written as DNA, the CDR3 is TGTGCCAGCAGTAGCGGGGACCAAGAGACCCAGTACTTC.